The rows below give T cell receptor beta chains drawn from one sample of a study of OX40 agonist ivuxolimab in advanced cancers. The assay was immunoSEQ multiplex PCR, and TCRdb's table has in-frame clones only and misses some. The sample has about 120,000 clones; approximately 89% are singletons. The specimen comprised CD4+ or CD8+ T cells sorted from blood, sampled in a trial of the OX40 agonist ivuxolimab. The origin of the receptors is an adult with an advanced solid tumor such as melanoma, head and neck, liver or kidney cancer. CDR3s include the opening cysteine and the closing phenylalanine or tryptophan. Fields, in order: D gene, V gene, clone size, J gene, CDR3 DNA, CDR3 protein. The D gene is left open where the match is weak. A row's size may be missing; if present it is once, few, many or a size class.

TRBD1	TRBV7-2	-	TRBJ1-1	TGTGCCAGCAGCCCTGGACAGGTGAACACTGAAGCTTTCTTT	CASSPGQVNTEAFF
-	TRBV28	once	TRBJ2-5	TGTGCCAGCAGTCCACCTCGCCTCTTCGGCGGGCCAGAGACCCAGTACTTC	CASSPPRLFGGPETQYF
-	TRBV18	-	TRBJ2-7	TGTGCCAGCTCAATGGACAGCGTCTACGAGCAGTACTTC	CASSMDSVYEQYF
-	TRBV5-1	-	TRBJ2-7	TGCGCCAGCAGCTTGCGGCAGGGATACGAGCAGTACTTC	CASSLRQGYEQYF
-	TRBV15	-	TRBJ1-2	TGTGCCACCAGCATGGGTACACCTCGTGCTGGATATGGCTACACCTTC	CATSMGTPRAGYGYTF
TRBD1	TRBV28	-	TRBJ1-1	TGTGCCAGCAGTTTATCCACAGGGGGAGACACTGAAGCTTTCTTT	CASSLSTGGDTEAFF
-	TRBV10-3	-	TRBJ2-1	TGTGCCATCAGTGACTCTGAGCGGTCGGAACGCGAGTTCTTC	CAISDSERSEREFF
TRBD2	TRBV4-1	-	TRBJ2-1	TGCGCCAGCAGCCAAGTTGAAGCGGGGGGGTCTTACAATGAGCAGTTCTTC	CASSQVEAGGSYNEQFF
TRBD2	TRBV30	once	TRBJ2-5	TGTGCCTGGAGGGCTAGCGGAGACCAAGAGACCCAGTACTTC	CAWRASGDQETQYF
-	TRBV11-2	-	TRBJ1-1	TGTGCCAGCAGCTTAGTGGTGAGGACAACTGAAGCTTTCTTT	CASSLVVRTTEAFF
-	TRBV14	few	TRBJ1-6	TGTGCCAGCAGCCAAGGACAATTAAATTCACCCCTCCACTTT	CASSQGQLNSPLHF
-	TRBV9	-	TRBJ1-4	TGTGCCAGCAGCACAGGGAAGGGAACTAATGAAAAACTGTTTTTT	CASSTGKGTNEKLFF
-	TRBV6-1	-	TRBJ1-5	TGTGCCAGCAGTGTAAGAGACCGGGGCCGCATACTCAATCAGCCCCAGCATTTT	CASSVRDRGRILNQPQHF
TRBD1	TRBV7-9	-	TRBJ2-7	TGTGCCAGCAGCCCGACAGGGCCCTCCTACGAGCAGTACTTC	CASSPTGPSYEQYF
TRBD1	TRBV6-6	-	TRBJ2-7	TGTGCCAGCAGTCGACAGGGAAATTTGGTACAAGACGAGCAGTACTTC	CASSRQGNLVQDEQYF
-	TRBV19	-	TRBJ1-2	TGTGCCAGTAGCTTGCCCCGACAGTCGTCCTATGGCTACACCTTC	CASSLPRQSSYGYTF
TRBD2	TRBV6-4	-	TRBJ2-2	TGTGCCAGCAGTTCACTAGCGGGAGGAGGGGAGCTGTTTTTT	CASSSLAGGGELFF
TRBD1	TRBV19	-	TRBJ2-7	TGTGCCAGCGGACAGGGAAACTACGAGCAGTACTTC	CASGQGNYEQYF
-	TRBV7-7	-	TRBJ2-5	TGTGCTAGCAGCTTAGGGGTGGGGGAGACCCAGTACTTC	CASSLGVGETQYF
-	TRBV27	-	TRBJ1-1	TGTGCCAGCAGTACACACAGGGTGAACACTGAAGCTTTCTTT	CASSTHRVNTEAFF
-	TRBV10-3	-	TRBJ1-1	TGTGCCATCAGTGAGTCGACGAGGGACACTGAAGCTTTCTTT	CAISESTRDTEAFF
-	TRBV19	few	TRBJ2-4	TGTGCCAGTAGTATAGAATGGTTTCGGGGTTCCCGTGCCCTAGCCAAAAACATTCAGTACTTC	CASSIEWFRGSRALAKNIQYF
TRBD1	TRBV30	-	TRBJ1-5	TGTGCCTTCGGGACAGGGGGCTCCAATCAGCCCCAGCATTTT	CAFGTGGSNQPQHF
-	TRBV20-1	-	TRBJ1-1	TGCAGTGCTAGTAGGGCGACTGAAGCTTTCTTT	CSASRATEAFF
TRBD2	TRBV7-8	-	TRBJ2-1	TGTGCCAGCAGCTTATTGGAGGTGCTAGCGGGAGTGGTCAATGAGCAGTTCTTC	CASSLLEVLAGVVNEQFF
-	TRBV6-6	-	TRBJ2-1	TGTGCCAGCAGTCCTATCAACTGGAGTGAGCAGTTCTTC	CASSPINWSEQFF
-	TRBV7-3	-	TRBJ2-5	TGTGCCAGCAGCTTAGACAACCAAGAGACCCAGTACTTC	CASSLDNQETQYF
TRBD1	TRBV28	-	TRBJ2-5	TGTGCCAGCAGTCGCCGGGACAGCCAATACCAAGAGACCCAGTACTTC	CASSRRDSQYQETQYF
-	TRBV30	-	TRBJ2-1	TGTGCCTGGAGTAACTACCCCGGGACCCTTAAGGGGGAATCCTACAATGAGCAGTTCTTC	CAWSNYPGTLKGESYNEQFF
TRBD1	TRBV6-5	-	TRBJ2-4	TGTGCCAGCAGGGGGACAGGGGGCAAAAACATTCAGTACTTC	CASRGTGGKNIQYF
TRBD2	TRBV5-1	-	TRBJ2-2	TGCGCCAGCAGCTGGCTGCTAGCGGCGAACACCGGGGAGCTGTTTTTT	CASSWLLAANTGELFF
TRBD1	TRBV6-5	few	TRBJ1-2	TGTGCCAGCAGTTCCACCGGGACAGGGTCCCGGGGGGGCTACACCTTC	CASSSTGTGSRGGYTF
-	TRBV7-9	few	TRBJ2-5	TGTGCCAGCAGCTTGGTCCAAGAGACCCAGTACTTC	CASSLVQETQYF
-	TRBV28	-	TRBJ2-6	TGTGCCAGCGGAAAATGGGGGGCTGGGGCCAACGTCCTGACTTTC	CASGKWGAGANVLTF
-	TRBV7-2	-	TRBJ2-3	TGTGCCAGCAGCTTATCGGTCCCGAGGCGAGATACGCAGTATTTT	CASSLSVPRRDTQYF
-	TRBV4-1	-	TRBJ2-4	TGCGCCAGCAGCCAAGGAAGGGCGGTTGGGGCCAAAAACATTCAGTACTTC	CASSQGRAVGAKNIQYF
-	TRBV7-9	-	TRBJ2-7	TGTGCCAGCAGCTTAGCCAGGGGATTCGAGCAGTACTTC	CASSLARGFEQYF
TRBD1	TRBV5-1	-	TRBJ2-5	TGCGCCAGCAGCCCCGGGACAGGGGGAGGAGAGACCCAGTACTTC	CASSPGTGGGETQYF
-	TRBV4-2	few	TRBJ2-7	TGTGCCAGCAGCCAGGCCACGACAGGTACTACCTACGAGCAGTACTTC	CASSQATTGTTYEQYF
TRBD1	TRBV5-1	once	TRBJ2-1	TGCGCCAGCAGGGACGGGACAGGGCAAAGGGAGCAGTTCTTC	CASRDGTGQREQFF
TRBD1	TRBV27	-	TRBJ1-5	TGTGCCAGCAGTTTAACAGGGGCGGGCAATCAGCCCCAGCATTTT	CASSLTGAGNQPQHF
-	TRBV9	once	TRBJ1-2	TGTGCCAGCAGCCGGGGGAGAGCCTCCTATGGCTACACCTTC	CASSRGRASYGYTF
-	TRBV18	-	TRBJ2-3	TGTGCCAGCTCATTCATTGGAGATACGCAGTATTTT	CASSFIGDTQYF
-	TRBV19	-	TRBJ1-1	TGTGCCAGTAGTAGAAATGATAAGGGGGCTGAAGCTTTCTTT	CASSRNDKGAEAFF
-	TRBV6-1	-	TRBJ1-1	TGTGCCAGCATTTTACCCCTAACCGACGATGAAGCTTTCTTT	CASILPLTDDEAFF
TRBD1	TRBV28	-	TRBJ1-1	TGTGCCAGCAGTTCCCTCTCGGGACAGGGGAGCACTGAAGCTTTCTTT	CASSSLSGQGSTEAFF
-	TRBV19	once	TRBJ1-2	TGTGCCAGTAGGCTTGACAAGAAATATGGAGGCTACACCTTC	CASRLDKKYGGYTF
-	TRBV9	-	TRBJ2-7	TGTGCCAGCAGCGTAGATCCATCCTACGAGCAGTACTTC	CASSVDPSYEQYF
-	TRBV7-2	-	TRBJ1-1	TGTGCCAGCAGCTTAGTTGGGACAAGTGGCGCTTTCTTT	CASSLVGTSGAFF
TRBD2	TRBV7-2	-	TRBJ2-5	TGTGCCAGCAGCCGACTAGCGGGAGGGGGGGAGACCCAGTACTTC	CASSRLAGGGETQYF